A single TCR beta chain is shown here with its context. This clonotype has ten or more counts. Its antigen remains unidentified. Base qualities are not provided; no much larger clone lies one nucleotide away. The sample originates from a study of T cells in Graves' hyperthyroidism and ophthalmopathy (dated by TCRdb to the late 2010s). A note on the overall study: Peripheral blood samples were taken at the time of initial diagnosis, prior to any treatment. To identify distinguishing TCR V-J signatures, a discovery cohort of around 100 patients was used, comprising 43 with Graves' ophthalmopathy and some 60 with stable Graves' hyperthyroidism. Prospective prediction of ophthalmopathy was tested in an independent validation cohort consisting of under 20 hyperthyroidism patients and more than 15 patients who later progressed to ophthalmopathy. The roughly 100 discovery patients were randomly split 7:3 into training and test sets. In about 6 Graves' hyperthyroidism patients, the study also compared T-cell repertoires from thyroid tissue with T-cell repertoires from blood. After blood sampling, hyperthyroidism patients were treated with methimazole at a starting dose of 30 mg daily, and ophthalmopathy patients were treated with high-dose intravenous methylprednisolone. The paper describes TCR Vbeta CDR3 sequencing of 140 or so peripheral blood samples, made up of roughly 40 ophthalmopathy patients, some 76 hyperthyroidism patients and approximately 17 progressor patients.

Stable Graves' hyperthyroidism was defined as no progression to ophthalmopathy during 18 months of follow-up. Hyperthyroidism patients were newly diagnosed, with disease duration under 2 months, and aged 18 to 65 years. Exclusion was applied to patients with uncontrolled infections, other autoimmune diseases, pregnancy or lactation. Clinical symptoms, serum thyroxine and TRAb, thyroid ultrasound, and orbital computed tomography formed the basis for the diagnoses. PBMCs were separated from 7.5 to 10 ml of fresh peripheral blood using Ficoll-Paque density gradient centrifugation. Total RNA was extracted with Trizol reagent, and quality was checked on an Agilent 2100 Bioanalyzer. Amplification of TCR beta CDR3 regions was carried out from RNA transcripts. For the first round of RT-PCR on the TCR CDR3, the HTBI primer set was used together with the Qiagen OneStep RT-PCR kit. A second multiplex PCR round built the libraries, followed by size selection and purification. Paired-end sequencing of the libraries was performed with 100 bp reads on an Illumina HiSeq2000. As for how the authors treated the data: SOAPnuke was used to process the raw data, throwing out any read that contained adapters or uncalled bases, had a mean Phred below 15, or lacked an exact constant-primer or identifier match. COPE v1.2.5 was used to merge high-quality paired reads, and clonotypes were defined as unique nucleotide sequences. MiTCR v1.1 was used to align clonotypes to the IMGT TRBV, TRBD and TRBJ reference segments. Only V-J combinations with frequency above 0.0001, covering 99% to 99.2% of repertoires, were analysed. The TCS score was defined as F50 (clonal expansion) divided by E x V (chaos), with BLOSUM62-based TCRdist calculated between CDR3 peptides within each V-J. Welch's t-statistics and random forest reduced just over 500 V-J features to around 14, which were used in a naive Bayes classifier (R e1071). The similarity between thyroid and blood repertoires was quantified using the Morisita-Horn index. TCRdb reprocessing: public reads trimmed at Q25 with fastp, clones called with MiXCR, in-frame beta chains kept. Each entry merges the rows of one CDR3 protein and shows their most common DNA and genes. These V and J calls are TCRdb output, not the study's own analysis. This sample has approximately 870,000 distinct CDR3 sequences in its table, and over 35% of those were observed once. Of the sample, 7.5% to 9.5% falls within the top ten clones.

CDR1 DFQATT and CDR2 SNEGSKA were looked up in the germline V gene (reference sequence). V is pared back by 0 bases and J by 3 bases, with 8 bases lying between the germline termini. The CDR3, from cysteine to phenylalanine, totals 13 residues. Left in the record is the CDR3 DNA by itself, 39 bases read in frame from the first base. Broad study findings and their caveats: Ophthalmopathy was separated from stable hyperthyroidism by a 13 V-J signature model, with over 85% sensitivity and approximately 81% specificity obtained in cross-validation and 80%/75% obtained in testing. During validation, the model predicted progression to ophthalmopathy a median of about 6.3 months ahead of onset, with almost 71% sensitivity and 72% to 80% specificity. Sample size was not statistically predetermined, and investigators were not blinded to group allocation. Most expanded thyroid clonotypes (frequency above 0.001) were also detected in blood, suggesting blood repertoires may reflect thyroid immune responses.

Sample: blood. This receptor chain uses TRBV20-1 and TRBJ1-2, and possibly TRBD1, on 5 matching bases. This clonotype was obtained from a man aged 18 to 30 with Graves' hyperthyroidism. Here is the DNA: TGCAGTGCTAGAGACAGGGAGGACTATGGCTACACCTTC. This gives the protein CSARDREDYGYTF.